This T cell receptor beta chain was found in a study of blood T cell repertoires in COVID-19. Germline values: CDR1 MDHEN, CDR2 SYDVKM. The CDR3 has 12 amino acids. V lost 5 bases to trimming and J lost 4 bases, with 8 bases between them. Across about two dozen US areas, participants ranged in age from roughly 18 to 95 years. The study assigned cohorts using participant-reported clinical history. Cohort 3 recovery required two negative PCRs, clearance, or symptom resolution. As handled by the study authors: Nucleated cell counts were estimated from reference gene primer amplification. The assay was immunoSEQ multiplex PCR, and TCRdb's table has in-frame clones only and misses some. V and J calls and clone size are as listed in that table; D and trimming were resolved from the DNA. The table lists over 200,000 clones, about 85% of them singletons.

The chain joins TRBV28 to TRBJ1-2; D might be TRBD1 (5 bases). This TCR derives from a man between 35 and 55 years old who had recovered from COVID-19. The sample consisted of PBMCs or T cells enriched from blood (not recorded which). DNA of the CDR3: TGTGCCAGCAGTCAGGGTACCTATGGCTACACCTTC. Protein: CASSQGTYGYTF.